This T cell receptor (beta chain) stems from a study of regulatory T cells in long-lasting Graves disease. Trimming shortened V by 0 bases and J by 9 bases, and 9 bases separated the two germline ends. This CDR3 region has 12 residues. Germline V gene lookup returns CDR1 SGHVS and CDR2 FQNEAQ. The time point is: newly diagnosed GD, antithyroid drugs for less than 3 months. PBMC RNA served as the TCR library source. At least ten counts were recorded for this clonotype. With iRepertoire HTBI primers and Arm-PCR of CDR3 regions, TCR beta libraries were built. Each CDR3 protein is one row after TCRdb ran MiXCR on the multiplex PCR reads. This table has hundreds of thousands of distinct CDR3 sequences, 12% appearing once. These data also featured in a second study, about T cells in Graves' hyperthyroidism and ophthalmopathy. According to that study: A set of HTBI primers served as the primers for a first-round RT-PCR of the TCR CDR3.

The rearrangement links TRBV7-8 to TRBJ2-7; D perhaps matches TRBD2 (5 bases). This specimen consisted of peripheral blood mononuclear cells (PBMCs), obtained at new diagnosis, from a patient treated with antithyroid drugs. This clonotype originated in a woman aged 30 to 39 with Graves disease. In DNA form, the CDR3 reads TGTGCCAGCAGCTTAGCTAGCCGGGGGCAGTACTTC. Its protein is CASSLASRGQYF. The full variable domain, rest sourced from reference TRBV7-8 and TRBJ2-7, is GAGVSQSPRYKVAKRGQDVALRCDPISGHVSLFWYQQALGQGPEFLTYFQNEAQLDKSGLPSDRFFAERPEGSVSTLKIQRTQQEDSAVYLCASSLASRGQYFGPGTRLTVT.